Following are 32 T cell receptor beta chains from one sample sequenced in a study of shared clonotypes between healthy human individuals. The data were produced by immunoSEQ multiplex PCR, yet TCRdb's version contains in-frame clones alone and is incomplete. The data show 2 million to 2.5 million clones, about 92% seen once. The sequencing sample was made of naive CD4+ T cells from PBMCs. As for subset: CD45RA+ positively selected. The receptors come from a man aged 18 to 29 in good health. Some clones in this sample may be carry-over from other donors' samples.

This chain links TRBV21-1 with TRBJ1-2. TRBV21-1 is a pseudogene segment. The CDR3 consists of 15 residues. The CDR3 loop reads CARVLPGGGCYGYTF. The CDR3 DNA is TGTGCCAGGGTGCTTCCTGGGGGGGGCTGCTATGGCTACACCTTC.

V and J are TRBV4-1 and TRBJ2-3; possibly TRBD1 for D (6 bases). Germline CDR1 is MGHRA and CDR2 is YSYEKL. V lost 4 bases and J 1 base, leaving 15 bases between the germline ends. The CDR3 totals 16 residues. This CDR3 is CASSPQVRQGTDTQYF. DNA for the CDR3: TGCGCCAGCAGCCCCCAGGTGAGACAGGGCACAGATACGCAGTATTTT.

The rearrangement uses TRBV11-2 and TRBJ2-7; TRBD2 matches 8 bases. This CDR3 spans 13 amino acids. The germline gives CDR1 SGHAT, CDR2 FQNNGV. The trim removed 10 bases at V and 6 bases at J, leaving 11 bases unmatched. The CDR3 here is CATTPLAGFEQYF. Written as DNA, the CDR3 is TGTGCCACCACCCCCCTAGCGGGTTTCGAGCAGTACTTC.

This clone was recorded only once. The chain uses TRBV5-6 and TRBJ1-4, with a possible D match to TRBD1 (6 bases). The V end was cut by 4 bases, the J end by 1 base, with 17 bases between. CDR1 and CDR2 (germline): SGHDT, YYEEEE. This CDR3 spans 17 amino acids. The CDR3 region has the DNA TGTGCCAGCAGCGCACAGGGATGGGGACGAACTAATGAAAAACTGTTTTTT. Translated, it gives CASSAQGWGRTNEKLFF.

CDR3 sequence: CASSSPGGQGKPFF. Written as DNA, the CDR3 is TGTGCCAGCAGTTCCCCAGGGGGGCAGGGAAAGCCTTTCTTT. This chain connects TRBV6-5 to TRBJ1-1; 7 bases are a match to TRBD1. Germline assignment: CDR1 MNHEY and CDR2 SVGAGI. The CDR3 is made up of 14 amino acids. Trimming took 4 bases from V and 12 from J; bases not matched to a gene: 14.

V gene TRBV28 combines with J gene TRBJ2-7, with 9 nucleotides matching TRBD2. CDR3 length: 15 residues. Germline values: CDR1 MDHEN, CDR2 SYDVKM. V was clipped by 1 base and J by 6 bases; unmatched bases: 7. The CDR3 sequence is CASSLFLAGIGEQYF. CDR3 DNA sequence: TGTGCCAGCAGTTTATTCCTAGCGGGAATAGGCGAGCAGTACTTC.

This chain links TRBV5-1 with TRBJ2-2; 10 bases are shared with TRBD2. CDR3 length: 16 amino acids. Germline values: CDR1 SGHRS, CDR2 YFSETQ. With 0 bases clipped from V and 5 bases from J, the junction kept 4 bases outside the gene matches. In DNA, the CDR3 is TGCGCCAGCAGCTTGGCTAGCGGGAGTTTAACCGGGGAGCTGTTTTTT. It translates to CASSLASGSLTGELFF.

This clone was counted only a few times. This chain joins TRBV7-3 and TRBJ1-2; unclear D gene. The CDR3 runs 14 residues. The germline V gene encodes CDR1 SGHTA and CDR2 FQGTGA. Trimming removed 1 base at V and 8 bases at J, with 14 bases between. CDR3 protein: CASSLSGQSEGYTF. The DNA for the CDR3 is TGTGCCAGCAGCTTAAGTGGCCAGTCAGAGGGCTACACCTTC. The variable domain in full, completed from reference TRBV7-3 and TRBJ1-2, reads GAGVSQTPSNKVTEKGKYVELRCDPISGHTALYWYRQSLGQGPEFLIYFQGTGAADDSGLPNDRFFAVRPEGSVSTLKIQRTERGDSAVYLCASSLSGQSEGYTFGSGTRLTVV.

The gene calls are TRBV6-6 and TRBJ2-3, with 7 bases fitting TRBD2. The CDR3 totals 16 residues. With V trimmed by 6 bases and J by 2 bases, 11 bases remained unmatched. Germline V lookup: CDR1 MNHNY, CDR2 SVGAGI (reference sequence). CDR3 DNA: TGTGCCAGCAGCCCCCAGCGGGGACGGGTCACAGATACGCAGTATTTT. This gives the protein CASSPQRGRVTDTQYF.

The chain uses TRBV6-1 and TRBJ1-3; the D is unclear. This CDR3 region has 15 residues. Germline CDR1 is MNHNS and CDR2 is SASEGT. Between the trimmed V and J ends, which lost 2 bases and 2 bases, there was a span of 10 bases. CDR3 residues: CASSEQSGAGNTIYF. In DNA form, the CDR3 reads TGTGCCAGCAGTGAACAGTCCGGGGCTGGAAACACCATATATTTT.

The chain links TRBV9 to TRBJ2-1, with 12 bases matching TRBD2. This CDR3 is 18 amino acids long. Germline-derived CDR1 and CDR2 are SGDLS and YYNGEE. V lost 4 bases and J lost 7; bases outside the gene matches: 15. The CDR3 reads CASSYSWRTSGGTNEQFF. The CDR3, as DNA: TGTGCCAGCAGCTACAGCTGGAGAACTAGCGGGGGGACTAATGAGCAGTTCTTC.

The J gene is TRBJ2-7, the V gene TRBV30; D gene unclear. This CDR3 contains 11 residues. Germline V gene sequence: CDR1 GTSNPN, CDR2 SVGIG (reference sequence). Trimming cost V 0 bases and J 5 bases, with 5 bases left between them. CDR3 in amino acids: CAWSVPHEQYF. The DNA for the CDR3 is TGTGCCTGGAGTGTACCGCACGAGCAGTACTTC.

Turning to this clone: Other DNA sequences within the sample encode an identical CDR3. The chain carries TRBV5-1 and TRBJ2-7; a possible D gene is TRBD2 (5 bases). This CDR3 is built from 12 residues. V was pared by 2 bases and J by 3 bases, with 6 bases between. Germline CDR1 reads SGHRS; CDR2 reads YFSETQ. DNA for the CDR3: TGCGCCAGCAGCTTTGGAGGCTACGAGCAGTACTTC. Its protein product is CASSFGGYEQYF.

This chain connects TRBV5-4 to TRBJ2-3; D gene ambiguous. This CDR3 spans 13 amino acids. Germline-derived CDR1 and CDR2 are SGHNT and YYREEE (reference sequence). The V end was cut by 1 base, the J end by 4 bases, with 7 bases between. In DNA, the CDR3 is TGTGCCAGCAGCTTGAATGTAGCAGATACGCAGTATTTT. Translating gives CASSLNVADTQYF.

This clone has a single count. V gene TRBV7-9 combines with J gene TRBJ2-1, with a possible D match to TRBD2 (6 bases). Trimming removed 1 base from V and 4 bases from J, with 11 bases in between. CDR3 length: 15 residues. Germline values: CDR1 SEHNR, CDR2 FQNEAQ (reference sequence). In DNA, the CDR3 is TGTGCCAGCAGCTTAGAGGTCGCGGGGTACAATGAGCAGTTCTTC. As protein: CASSLEVAGYNEQFF.

This clone was observed once. The rearrangement links TRBV28 to TRBJ2-7, with D unresolved. V was cut by 5 bases and J by 3 bases, with 14 bases left in between. Germline CDR1 reads MDHEN; CDR2 reads SYDVKM. There are 14 residues in the CDR3. The CDR3 DNA reads as TGTGCCAGCAGTCTCCTTGTGGACCTCTACGAGCAGTACTTC. Translated: CASSLLVDLYEQYF.

This clone was seen a few times. This chain links TRBV14 with TRBJ1-1, with a possible D match to TRBD1 (5 bases). In germline, CDR1 is SGHDN, CDR2 FVKESK. CDR3 length: 17 residues. V was trimmed by 4 bases and J by 5 bases, leaving 23 bases between them. The CDR3 protein is CASSRHRLSETSTEAFF. CDR3 nucleotide sequence: TGTGCCAGCAGCCGACACAGGCTATCAGAAACGTCGACTGAAGCTTTCTTT. Supplemented by reference TRBV14 and TRBJ1-1, the full variable domain reads EAGVTQFPSHSVIEKGQTVTLRCDPISGHDNLYWYRRVMGKEIKFLLHFVKESKQDESGMPNNRFLAERTGGTYSTLKVQPAELEDSGVYFCASSRHRLSETSTEAFFGQGTRLTVV.

This clone has a single count. The J gene is TRBJ1-1, the V gene TRBV28; D gene uncertain. Trimming shortened V by 10 bases and J by 12 bases, and 18 bases separated the two germline ends. Germline V CDR1 and CDR2: MDHEN, SYDVKM. The CDR3 consists of 11 residues. Written as DNA, the CDR3 is TGTGCCACGAGGTCCGTGCGAGAGTCTTTCTTT. It codes for CATRSVRESFF.

This sequence joins TRBV7-8 and TRBJ1-1; D is perhaps TRBD1 (5 bases). CDR1 and CDR2 from the germline V gene are SGHVS and FQNEAQ. The V end was cut by 5 bases, the J end by 1 base, with 17 bases between. The CDR3 spans 16 residues. CDR3 region: CASSPPKGLKNTEAFF. CDR3 nucleotides: TGTGCCAGCAGCCCACCAAAGGGGCTGAAGAACACTGAAGCTTTCTTT.

This rearrangement joins TRBV29-1 to TRBJ2-7; D not certain. This CDR3 comprises 13 residues. The germline gives CDR1 SQVTM, CDR2 ANQGSEA. V was clipped by 7 bases and J by 1 base, with 14 bases between them. The chain's CDR3 is CSASRNPSYEQYF. The CDR3, as DNA: TGCAGCGCCTCTAGAAACCCATCCTACGAGCAGTACTTC.

The chain links TRBV5-1 to TRBJ2-1, with D possibly being TRBD2 (5 bases). V was shortened by 0 bases and J by 7 bases, with 11 bases between the two germline ends. Germline V gene data show CDR1 as SGHRS and CDR2 as YFSETQ. This CDR3 region has 14 residues. The CDR3 sequence is CASSLEFSGNEQFF. CDR3 nucleotide sequence: TGCGCCAGCAGCTTGGAATTCTCGGGGAATGAGCAGTTCTTC.

The V gene is TRBV4-2, the J gene TRBJ2-1, with D possibly TRBD1 on 6 matching bases. The CDR3 has 16 residues. Trimming left V 0 bases short and J 4 bases short, with 13 bases between. Germline V gives CDR1 LGHNA, CDR2 YNFKEQ. Here the CDR3 reads CASSQEEGQGYNEQFF. As DNA, the CDR3 is TGTGCCAGCAGCCAAGAAGAGGGCCAGGGGTACAATGAGCAGTTCTTC.

The chain recombines TRBV19 with TRBJ2-7; 13 nucleotides line up with TRBD2. The V segment lost 4 bases and the J segment 0 bases; nucleotides outside the gene matches: 3. The germline gives CDR1 LNHDA, CDR2 SQIVND (reference sequence). The CDR3 is 16 residues long. The CDR3, as DNA: TGTGCCAGTAGTAGTCGGACTAGCGGGAGCTCCTACGAGCAGTACTTC. Residues: CASSSRTSGSSYEQYF.

The chain links TRBV9 to TRBJ1-3; TRBD1 matches 8 bases. Trimming at V came to 3 bases and at J to 3 bases, leaving 5 bases not matched to a gene. The CDR3 runs 15 residues. The germline V gene encodes CDR1 SGDLS and CDR2 YYNGEE. As DNA, the CDR3 is TGTGCCAGCAGCGGTGGACAGGGCTTTGGAAACACCATATATTTT. Encoded protein: CASSGGQGFGNTIYF. Filled out from reference TRBV9 and TRBJ1-3, the complete variable domain reads DSGVTQTPKHLITATGQRVTLRCSPRSGDLSVYWYQQSLDQGLQFLIQYYNGEERAKGNILERFSAQQFPDLHSELNLSSLELGDSALYFCASSGGQGFGNTIYFGEGSWLTVV.

The chain carries TRBV7-3 and TRBJ2-7; possible D gene TRBD2, 6 bases. The CDR3 extends over 13 amino acids. Germline V gene sequence: CDR1 SGHTA, CDR2 FQGTGA. V was cut by 5 bases and J by 0 bases, with 8 bases left in between. The CDR3 spells CASSIGSSYEQYF. The CDR3 DNA follows: TGTGCCAGCAGCATCGGGAGCTCCTACGAGCAGTACTTC.

This chain joins TRBV5-4 and TRBJ2-7, with 9 bases aligning to TRBD2. V dropped 4 bases and J dropped 3; count of bases not matched to a gene: 11. The CDR3 runs 16 residues. CDR1 is SGHNT and CDR2 is YYREEE in the germline V gene (reference sequence). The CDR3 reads CASSRLVGSGSYEQYF. CDR3 nucleotide sequence: TGTGCCAGCAGCCGACTCGTTGGTAGCGGGAGCTACGAGCAGTACTTC.

Of note for this clone: The same CDR3 is also encoded by other DNA sequences in this sample. The CDR3 spells CASSLDRASYEQYF. The CDR3 DNA reads TGTGCCAGCAGCTTAGACAGGGCCTCCTACGAGCAGTACTTC. The chain recombines TRBV7-2 with TRBJ2-7, with a weak D call TRBD1 (6 bases). The CDR3 spans 14 residues. The germline V and J ends were trimmed by 1 base and 0 bases, with 7 bases remaining between them. Germline-derived CDR1 and CDR2 are SGHTA and FQGNSA.

This chain connects TRBV7-9 to TRBJ2-1; D may correspond to TRBD1 or TRBD2 (7 bases each). Germline V lookup: CDR1 SEHNR, CDR2 FQNEAQ (reference sequence). V gave up 7 bases and J gave up 3 bases, with 10 bases separating them. The CDR3 contains 13 residues. CDR3 protein: CASIRGGYNEQFF. DNA for the CDR3: TGTGCCAGCATCAGGGGGGGCTACAATGAGCAGTTCTTC.

For this clone: Other DNA sequences in this specimen translate into the identical CDR3. The rearrangement joins TRBV5-1 to TRBJ2-7; D perhaps matches TRBD2 (6 bases). The ends were cut back, 3 bases at V and 3 bases at J, with 13 bases in the middle. The germline V gene encodes CDR1 SGHRS and CDR2 YFSETQ. The CDR3 spans 14 residues. CDR3 residues: CASSSGTVIYEQYF. CDR3 sequence (DNA): TGCGCCAGCAGCTCAGGGACTGTTATCTACGAGCAGTACTTC.

J is TRBJ2-7 and V is TRBV5-1; 9 bases are a match to TRBD2. Germline trimming cut 4 bases from V and 4 bases from J; bases unmatched to any gene: 6. Looked up from germline, CDR1 is SGHRS and CDR2 is YFSETQ. The CDR3 sequence is 14 residues long. CDR3 DNA sequence: TGCGCCAGCAGCAGGGCTAGCGGGGTTTACGAGCAGTACTTC. As protein: CASSRASGVYEQYF.

The chain couples TRBV7-9 to TRBJ2-5; unclear D gene. CDR1 is SEHNR and CDR2 is FQNEAQ in the germline V gene (reference sequence). The CDR3 consists of 13 residues. V gave up 2 bases and J gave up 13 bases, with 17 bases separating them. The CDR3: CASSLIGFGVPYF. CDR3 nucleotide sequence: TGTGCCAGCAGCTTAATTGGGTTTGGGGTTCCGTACTTC.

This clone was detected only once. This sample also contains other DNA sequences that code for the same CDR3. This chain uses TRBV28 with TRBJ2-7, with 9 nucleotides matching TRBD1. Germline loops: CDR1 MDHEN, CDR2 SYDVKM. The CDR3 has 15 amino acids. J gave up 1 base and V 3 bases, and 4 bases lay outside the gene matches. The CDR3 DNA is TGTGCCAGCAGTTTGTCCGGGACAGGGTCCTACGAGCAGTACTTC. This encodes CASSLSGTGSYEQYF.